The rows below give T cell receptor beta chains drawn from one sample of a study of T cells in placental villitis. Only in-frame clones appear in the TCRdb table, and some are missing; sequencing was by immunoSEQ multiplex PCR. The table records more than 700 clones, more than 75% of them present only once. Sequencing was done on a sample of placental tissue containing maternal and fetal cells. The receptors stem from a human patient with villitis of unknown etiology; the placental T cells may come from both mother and fetus. Both conserved end residues are part of each CDR3. Fields, in order: V gene, clone size, D gene, J gene, CDR3 protein, CDR3 DNA. The D gene is left open where the match is weak. Size is omitted from some rows. Given values are once, few, many or a class for expanded clones.

V: TRBV7-8; size: few; D: TRBD1; J: TRBJ2-1; CDR3: CASSLDRGLNNEQFF; DNA: TGTGCCAGCAGCTTAGACAGGGGCCTGAACAATGAGCAGTTCTTC
V: TRBV6-5; size: NA; D: NA; J: TRBJ1-3; CDR3: CASSYLDRGSRNTIYF; DNA: TGTGCCAGCAGTTACCTCGACCGGGGCTCTAGAAACACCATATATTTT